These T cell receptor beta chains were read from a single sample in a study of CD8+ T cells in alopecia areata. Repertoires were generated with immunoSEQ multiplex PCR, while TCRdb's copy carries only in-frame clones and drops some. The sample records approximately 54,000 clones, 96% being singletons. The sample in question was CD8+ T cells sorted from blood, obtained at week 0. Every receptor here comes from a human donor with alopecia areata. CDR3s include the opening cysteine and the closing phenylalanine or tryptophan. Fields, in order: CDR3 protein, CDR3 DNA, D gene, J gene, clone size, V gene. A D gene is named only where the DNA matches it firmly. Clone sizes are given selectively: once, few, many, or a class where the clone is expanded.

CDR3: CASSPGGGNNSPLHF; DNA: TGTGCCAGCAGCCCCGGGGGGGGCAATAATTCACCCCTCCACTTT; D: NA; J: TRBJ1-6; size: NA; V: TRBV6-6
CDR3: CAWSVRGGGGDTQYF; DNA: TGTGCCTGGAGTGTACGGGGGGGAGGAGGAGATACGCAGTATTTT; D: TRBD2; J: TRBJ2-3; size: NA; V: TRBV30
CDR3: CSVEEGRGTVNEQFF; DNA: TGCAGCGTTGAAGAAGGGAGAGGGACAGTGAATGAGCAGTTCTTC; D: TRBD1; J: TRBJ2-1; size: NA; V: TRBV29-1
CDR3: CASSSFAGGPGEQYF; DNA: TGTGCCAGCAGCTCCTTCGCGGGGGGGCCAGGAGAGCAGTACTTC; D: TRBD2; J: TRBJ2-7; size: NA; V: TRBV5-4
CDR3: CASFGPPGEQFF; DNA: TGTGCCAGCTTTGGGCCGCCGGGAGAGCAGTTCTTC; D: NA; J: TRBJ2-1; size: hyperexpanded; V: TRBV2
CDR3: CASGRGSTEQFF; DNA: TGTGCCAGCGGTAGGGGGAGTACTGAGCAGTTCTTC; D: NA; J: TRBJ2-1; size: NA; V: TRBV27
CDR3: CASTSSGIGETQYF; DNA: TGTGCCAGCACCTCCTCAGGGATAGGGGAGACCCAGTACTTC; D: NA; J: TRBJ2-5; size: NA; V: TRBV7-9
CDR3: CASSQSGDEQFF; DNA: TGCGCCAGCAGCCAATCGGGGGATGAGCAGTTCTTC; D: NA; J: TRBJ2-1; size: NA; V: TRBV4-1
CDR3: CASSKAGERTDTQYF; DNA: TGTGCCAGCAGCAAAGCGGGGGAACGCACAGATACGCAGTATTTT; D: NA; J: TRBJ2-3; size: NA; V: TRBV21-1
CDR3: CSVVETASSYEQYF; DNA: TGCAGCGTTGTAGAGACGGCGAGCTCCTACGAGCAGTACTTC; D: NA; J: TRBJ2-7; size: once; V: TRBV29-1
CDR3: CASGTGYEQYF; DNA: TGTGCCAGCGGGACAGGTTACGAGCAGTACTTC; D: TRBD1; J: TRBJ2-7; size: once; V: TRBV5-4
CDR3: CASSSRRGAVYNEQFF; DNA: TGTGCCAGCAGTTCCCGCCGGGGGGCGGTTTACAATGAGCAGTTCTTC; D: NA; J: TRBJ2-1; size: once; V: TRBV27
CDR3: CASTGSVEQFF; DNA: TGTGCCAGCACAGGGTCGGTGGAGCAGTTCTTC; D: NA; J: TRBJ2-1; size: NA; V: TRBV7-9
CDR3: CASSDVADHTGELFF; DNA: TGTGCCAGCAGTGATGTGGCAGATCACACCGGGGAGCTGTTTTTT; D: NA; J: TRBJ2-2; size: NA; V: TRBV2
CDR3: CASSEATAGPTDTQYF; DNA: TGTGCCAGCAGTGAAGCAACAGCGGGGCCAACAGATACGCAGTATTTT; D: TRBD2; J: TRBJ2-3; size: NA; V: TRBV2
CDR3: CASSITGTGSYEQYF; DNA: TGTGCCAGTAGTATAACCGGGACAGGCAGCTACGAGCAGTACTTC; D: TRBD1; J: TRBJ2-7; size: NA; V: TRBV19
CDR3: CAWTPGAGRQYEQYF; DNA: TGTGCCTGGACCCCCGGGGCAGGGCGTCAGTACGAGCAGTACTTC; D: NA; J: TRBJ2-7; size: NA; V: TRBV30
CDR3: CASSLDAAEYNSPLHF; DNA: TGTGCCAGCAGCTTAGATGCGGCAGAGTATAATTCACCCCTCCACTTT; D: NA; J: TRBJ1-6; size: NA; V: TRBV11-2
CDR3: CSAEGSLGGNEQFF; DNA: TGCAGCGCCGAGGGGTCCCTGGGCGGGAATGAGCAGTTCTTC; D: NA; J: TRBJ2-1; size: NA; V: TRBV29-1
CDR3: CASSVAGAGGNEQFF; DNA: TGTGCCAGCAGCGTAGCGGGAGCAGGGGGCAATGAGCAGTTCTTC; D: NA; J: TRBJ2-1; size: NA; V: TRBV9
CDR3: CASCSGTDAYEQYF; DNA: TGTGCCAGTTGCTCCGGGACAGACGCCTACGAGCAGTACTTC; D: TRBD1; J: TRBJ2-7; size: NA; V: TRBV18
CDR3: CASSFGLAGFPFAETQYF; DNA: TGTGCCAGCAGCTTCGGACTAGCGGGGTTCCCTTTTGCGGAGACCCAGTACTTC; D: TRBD2; J: TRBJ2-5; size: NA; V: TRBV7-2
CDR3: CASSFSGQTYNEQFF; DNA: TGTGCCAGCAGCTTTTCTGGACAGACTTACAATGAGCAGTTCTTC; D: NA; J: TRBJ2-1; size: NA; V: TRBV7-9
CDR3: CASSSTGRKTEAFF; DNA: TGTGCCAGCAGCTCCACGGGCCGGAAGACTGAAGCTTTCTTT; D: NA; J: TRBJ1-1; size: NA; V: TRBV7-9
CDR3: CASSQEEGIPANYGYTF; DNA: TGTGCCAGCAGCCAAGAAGAGGGGATCCCAGCTAACTATGGCTACACCTTC; D: NA; J: TRBJ1-2; size: once; V: TRBV4-2
CDR3: CASSTEGTGELFF; DNA: TGCGCCAGCAGCACCGAGGGCACCGGGGAGCTGTTTTTT; D: NA; J: TRBJ2-2; size: once; V: TRBV4-1
CDR3: CASSQGTLGEQYF; DNA: TGTGCCAGCAGCCAAGGGACATTGGGGGAGCAGTACTTC; D: NA; J: TRBJ2-7; size: NA; V: TRBV14
CDR3: CAWSDGQGGGYTF; DNA: TGTGCCTGGAGTGATGGACAGGGAGGGGGCTACACCTTC; D: TRBD1; J: TRBJ1-2; size: NA; V: TRBV30
CDR3: CAINGGSYEQYF; DNA: TGTGCCATCAACGGCGGATCCTACGAGCAGTACTTC; D: NA; J: TRBJ2-7; size: few; V: TRBV10-3
CDR3: CASGFGQGNGYTF; DNA: TGTGCTAGTGGTTTTGGGCAGGGTAATGGCTACACCTTC; D: NA; J: TRBJ1-2; size: NA; V: TRBV12-5
CDR3: CASSTRGTSGANVLTF; DNA: TGTGCCAGTAGTACGAGGGGTACCTCTGGGGCCAACGTCCTGACTTTC; D: NA; J: TRBJ2-6; size: NA; V: TRBV19
CDR3: CASSRHTGQIYEQYF; DNA: TGTGCCAGCAGCCGCCACACGGGACAGATTTACGAGCAGTACTTC; D: TRBD1; J: TRBJ2-7; size: NA; V: TRBV7-2
CDR3: CASSHADGDTQYF; DNA: TGTGCCAGCAGCCATGCGGACGGGGATACGCAGTATTTT; D: NA; J: TRBJ2-3; size: NA; V: TRBV7-6
CDR3: CASKWTSRQITDTQYF; DNA: TGTGCCAGCAAATGGACTAGCCGACAGATCACAGATACGCAGTATTTT; D: TRBD2; J: TRBJ2-3; size: NA; V: TRBV2
CDR3: CASSSRDSYEQYF; DNA: TGCGCCAGCAGCTCCCGGGACAGCTACGAGCAGTACTTC; D: TRBD1; J: TRBJ2-7; size: NA; V: TRBV5-1
CDR3: CASSPRGQGLYGYTF; DNA: TGTGCCAGCTCACCAAGGGGCCAAGGCCTATATGGCTACACCTTC; D: NA; J: TRBJ1-2; size: NA; V: TRBV18
CDR3: CASSLRGSKADTQYF; DNA: TGTGCCAGCAGTTTGCGGGGATCCAAGGCGGATACGCAGTATTTT; D: NA; J: TRBJ2-3; size: NA; V: TRBV13
CDR3: CASSSQGGINGYTF; DNA: TGTGCCAGCTCATCTCAGGGGGGGATCAATGGCTACACCTTC; D: TRBD1; J: TRBJ1-2; size: NA; V: TRBV6-5
CDR3: CASSYSIGGDQPQHF; DNA: TGTGCCAGCAGTTACTCGATAGGGGGTGATCAGCCCCAGCATTTT; D: NA; J: TRBJ1-5; size: NA; V: TRBV6-6
CDR3: CASSPPSLAFRGETQYF; DNA: TGTGCCAGCAGTCCACCCTCGTTGGCGTTCCGGGGGGAGACCCAGTACTTC; D: NA; J: TRBJ2-5; size: NA; V: TRBV7-2
CDR3: CASSGGTGNQPQHF; DNA: TGTGCCAGCAGCGGCGGGACAGGGAATCAGCCCCAGCATTTT; D: TRBD1; J: TRBJ1-5; size: NA; V: TRBV5-6
CDR3: CASSLSKNTEAFF; DNA: TGTGCCAGCAGTCTAAGCAAGAACACTGAAGCTTTCTTT; D: NA; J: TRBJ1-1; size: NA; V: TRBV27
CDR3: CASSLTTGGVVYEQYF; DNA: TGTGCCAGCAGCTTGACCACAGGGGGCGTTGTCTACGAGCAGTACTTC; D: TRBD1; J: TRBJ2-7; size: NA; V: TRBV5-6
CDR3: CASSFSGQGASGNSPLHF; DNA: TGTGCCAGCAGTTTCTCGGGACAGGGGGCGTCGGGTAATTCACCCCTCCACTTT; D: TRBD1; J: TRBJ1-6; size: NA; V: TRBV27
CDR3: CASTGGAQTDTQYF; DNA: TGTGCCAGCACTGGGGGGGCCCAGACAGATACGCAGTATTTT; D: NA; J: TRBJ2-3; size: NA; V: TRBV2
CDR3: CASSLGSRGGDEQYF; DNA: TGCGCCAGCAGCTTGGGGTCCAGGGGTGGCGACGAGCAGTACTTC; D: NA; J: TRBJ2-7; size: NA; V: TRBV5-1